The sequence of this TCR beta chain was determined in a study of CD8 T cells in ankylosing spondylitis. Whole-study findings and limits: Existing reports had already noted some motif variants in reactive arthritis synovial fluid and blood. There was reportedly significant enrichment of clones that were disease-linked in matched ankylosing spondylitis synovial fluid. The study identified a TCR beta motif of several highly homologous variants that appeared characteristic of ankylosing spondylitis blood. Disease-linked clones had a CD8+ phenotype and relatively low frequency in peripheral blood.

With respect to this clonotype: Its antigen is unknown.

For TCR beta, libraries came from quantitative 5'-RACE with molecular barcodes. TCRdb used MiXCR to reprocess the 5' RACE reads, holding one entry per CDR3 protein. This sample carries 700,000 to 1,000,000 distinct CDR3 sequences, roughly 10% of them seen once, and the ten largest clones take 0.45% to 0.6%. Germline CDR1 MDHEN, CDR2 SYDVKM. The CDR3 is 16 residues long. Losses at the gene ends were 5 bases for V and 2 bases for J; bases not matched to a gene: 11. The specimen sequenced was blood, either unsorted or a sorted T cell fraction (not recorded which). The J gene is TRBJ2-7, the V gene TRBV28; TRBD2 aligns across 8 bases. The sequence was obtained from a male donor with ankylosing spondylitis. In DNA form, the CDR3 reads TGTGCCAGCAGTCCATCAGGAGCGGGAGCGACCTACGAGCAGTACTTC. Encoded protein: CASSPSGAGATYEQYF. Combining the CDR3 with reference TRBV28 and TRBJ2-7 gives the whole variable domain DVKVTQSSRYLVKRTGEKVFLECVQDMDHENMFWYRQDPGLGLRLIYFSYDVKMKEKGDIPEGYSVSREKKERFSLILESASTNQTSMYLCASSPSGAGATYEQYFGPGTRLTVT.